This T cell receptor (beta chain) comes out of a study of cytomegalovirus exposure and HLA in healthy donors (dated by TCRdb to about 2017). For the wider study: In an earlier analysis of 587 of the donors, 276 Gb of sequence data and 120 million or so unique TCR beta sequences from 150 million to 200 million T cells were reported. Several DR-DQ haplotypes were handled as single units for association and clustering because linkage in the cohort was strong. All discovery cohort repertoires had been generated using a single sequencing platform. Donor age, sex, ethnicity and CMV serostatus were compiled alongside the repertoire data. Among the roughly 400 genotyped donors, around 81% belonged to the genetic ancestry cluster associated with self-reported Caucasian donors. A later genetic analysis took genome-wide SNP genotypes for about 60% of the roughly 670 donors and used that subset as a discovery cohort. HLA typing included class I and class II loci at four-digit resolution. The study profiled the T cell repertoires of approximately 700 subjects by immunosequencing and related them to cytomegalovirus serostatus. The study aimed to test whether cataloging public T cell receptors could reveal signatures of past pathogen exposure. Besides the first cohort of some 670 subjects, a separate validation cohort made up of 90 to 150 different subjects was used. An earlier analysis of a few hundred of the donors applied high-throughput TCR beta sequencing to assess whether each TCR beta V gene segment acted as functional or pseudogenic. High-throughput TCR immunosequencing, statistical association of individual TCRs with disease status, and machine learning were combined to predict cytomegalovirus infection status. In a later analysis, previously published TCR beta repertoires from 600 to 850 donors were re-analyzed and high-resolution HLA genotyping was added so that TCR occurrence patterns could be studied. The later analysis used no new phenotypic data to find candidate immune exposures, relying instead on TCR beta sequences and their occurrence across donors. Roughly 300 gigabases of sequencing data and 78 million or so unique TCR sequences were included in an early release covering 500 to 750 HLA-typed donors. Typing coverage differed by locus: A, B, C, DRB1 and DQB1 were typed in about 620-640 donors, DQA1 in around 500, DPA1 in around 600, and DPB1 in 472. On average, roughly 240,000 unique TCR beta nucleotide sequences were sequenced per donor among more than 350 genotyped donors of the cohort, with about 17% of those sequences being non-productive.

This clone showed up just once. What antigen it recognizes has not been identified. Base qualities are not provided; no much larger clone lies one nucleotide away. The CDR1 and CDR2 encoded by the germline V gene are SGHVS and FQNEAQ. V lost 4 bases and J lost 2 bases; the stretch between them is 6 bases long. From its cysteine to its phenylalanine, the CDR3 spans 12 amino acids. The CDR3 DNA has 36 bases and is translated from base 1. The cohort was made up of about 670 healthy bone marrow donors. At the time of sampling, every cohort member was nominally healthy, though immune exposures that went unrecorded were likely present. The donor was CMV seronegative and was included in the group of 352 seronegative cohort members. Each donor provided a peripheral blood sample, and peripheral blood mononuclear cells were used for TCR beta sequencing. Genomic DNA was extracted from the blood cell samples with the Qiagen DNeasy Blood Extraction Kit.

The paper as a whole reports these results and caveats: For the cohort, immune exposure information was limited to CMV serostatus. According to the authors, the approach could potentially be generalized to other disease states and immunological phenotypes. Compared with the approximately 720-donor mean, donors in an Asian-associated ancestry cluster had fewer N-insertions in productive TCRs, according to a later genetic analysis. Because HLA typing was missing for some donors at each locus, association tests included only the typed subset. A total of 150 or so TCR beta chains were listed by the study as associated with cytomegalovirus. The presence/absence analyses assumed that sequencing depth was roughly uniform across donors, and that assumption may not be true. When HLA alleles, especially DR and DQ, strongly co-occurred, TCR associations were difficult to assign to individual alleles. While some public TCRs were present in many individuals, most TCR sequences turned up only very rarely across donors. In vitro tests confirmed that a few of the cytomegalovirus-associated TCR beta chains recognize cytomegalovirus antigens. A further reported finding was that TCR beta sequences accurately predicted the HLA-A and HLA-B alleles for most subjects in the first cohort. Because counts were too low, some 16 rarely observed V segments, including chromosome 9 orphons, were excluded from the earlier analysis of 587 of the donors. The cohort was sequenced for TCR beta chains only, and without alpha or paired-chain data the features that could be detected were limited. In a later analysis, most CMV-associated TCR beta chains were found to appear HLA-restricted, with HLA associations seemingly driven largely by CMV exposure. In an earlier analysis of around 500 of the donors, most TCR beta V segments appeared in productive rearrangements about 87% or about 30% of the time, broadly matching IMGT annotations. In a later analysis, TCR association rates were found to vary across HLA loci, with the most associated TCRs seen for DRB1 alleles and the fewest for HLA-C alleles. In a later analysis, some 18,000 TCR beta sequences were associated with specific HLA alleles at a false discovery rate of 0.05. The classifier was reported to diagnose cytomegalovirus status with high specificity and sensitivity in both the original and validation cohorts. Correlated functional status among segregating V segments might reflect linkage disequilibrium, but an unknown experimental factor could not be ruled out. In a later analysis, HLA-associated TCR beta chains showed more clonal expansion and lower generation probabilities than non-associated chains that were equally common. A group of highly shared sequence variants was considered likely to be a technical artifact of the sequencing pipeline. In a later analysis, several top co-occurrence clusters were reported to appear linked to parvovirus B19, influenza, CMV and Epstein-Barr virus. V-gene and J-gene trimming of TCR beta chains was associated with a missense DCLRE1C variant in a later genetic analysis, and the association was replicated in an independent cohort. Because the 87-base-pair reads could not distinguish some IMGT-functional V segments, including TRBV6-2 and TRBV6-3, those segments were excluded.

Libraries were prepared through the immunoSEQ multiplex PCR assay. For the multiplex PCR, a mixture combining 60 forward primers for TCR Vbeta segments and 13 reverse primers for TCR Jbeta segments was used. The CDR3 region of rearranged TCR beta genes was amplified from genomic DNA with a multiplex PCR assay. The amplified TCR beta libraries were sequenced on the Illumina HiSeq System as 87-base-pair reads. The paper's data handling went like this. A later analysis counted approximately 76 million unique TCR beta chains across the 700 or so repertoires, and around 9.9 million of these chains were shared by at least two donors. Raw reads were error-corrected and collapsed into unique sequences by a nearest-neighbor algorithm in which closely related sequences were merged to remove PCR and sequencing errors. V, D and J gene segments were assigned by aligning CDR3 sequences to IMGT reference sequences. For a sequence to be retained, at least a six-nucleotide match to both a V gene segment and a J gene segment was required. Rearrangements were classified as productive when the CDR3 lacked stop codons and remained in frame with V and J, and all other rearrangements were classified as non-productive. CDR3 was defined by IMGT convention, running from the second conserved V-encoded cysteine to the conserved J-encoded phenylalanine. The earlier analysis of roughly 590 of the donors excluded sequences that lacked an unambiguous match to a single V gene segment. In an earlier analysis of 450 to 700 of the donors, V segments were called functional above 56.7% productive rearrangements and were called segregating when the between-donor standard deviation exceeded 5%. A statistical classification framework was built for diagnosing cytomegalovirus status from the catalog of TCR beta chain sequences. In a later analysis, V and J genes were assigned by comparing TCR nucleotide sequences against IMGT/GENE-DB human TR gene sequences. A later analysis assigned CDR3 sequences and most-parsimonious VDJ recombination scenarios with the TCRdist pipeline. In a later analysis, each TCR beta chain was defined by its CDR3 amino acid sequence together with its V-gene family, and reads without a unique V-gene family were excluded. As a way to deal with suspected cross-contamination and a sequencing artifact, a later analysis dropped approximately 570 nucleotide sequences that were highly shared and had low generation probability. For each public chain, a later analysis derived a clonal expansion index from normalized ranks of inferred template counts within each repertoire. A later analysis computed generation probabilities with a VDJ recombination model fitted to out-of-frame rearrangements, and checked the results against IGoR. In a later analysis, TCR-TCR, TCR-HLA and TCR-CMV co-occurrence was scored with hypergeometric tests, and a repertoire-size bias correction was applied to TCR pairs. A later analysis estimated false discovery rates by permuting HLA or CMV assignments 20 times. A later analysis grouped co-occurring TCRs with DBSCAN, adding TCRdist sequence similarity when clustering within HLA-allele-positive subsets. Co-occurrence clustering excluded repertoires with fewer than 30,000 or more than 120,000 public chains, plus five with anomalous nucleotide sharing. This immuneACCESS table, as held by TCRdb, lists in-frame sequences with V and J called but not all clones. Of the missing ones, under half trace to an unresolved V gene in checked studies; the others have no known cause. Clonal size and the V and J genes are those of that table, whereas D and trimming came from the DNA. The table for this sample lists more than 150,000 clones; less than 90% of them were counted only once. Around 0.25% of the sample lies in the top ten.

The rearranged chain carries TRBV7-8 and TRBJ2-7; a tentative D match to TRBD2 spans 5 bases. The clonotype comes from a girl under two years old in good health and CMV-seronegative. The sequencing input was PBMCs. The CDR3 in this case is CASSSGTYEQYF. The DNA sequence is as follows: TGTGCCAGCAGCTCCGGGACCTACGAGCAGTACTTC.